Below are 2 T cell receptor beta chains sequenced from a single sample in a study of OX40 agonist ivuxolimab in advanced cancers. Sequencing was performed with immunoSEQ multiplex PCR; in TCRdb, only in-frame clones are kept and a portion is missing. The sample holds tens of thousands of clones, roughly nine tenths seen once. This specimen was CD4+ or CD8+ T cells sorted from blood, taken in a trial of the OX40 agonist ivuxolimab. These receptors all come from an adult with an advanced solid tumor such as melanoma, head and neck, liver or kidney cancer.

This rearrangement joins TRBV5-1 to TRBJ2-1, with 10 bases aligning to TRBD2. The length of the CDR3 is 15 residues. Germline CDR1 is SGHRS and CDR2 is YFSETQ. J gave up 8 bases and V 1 base, and 6 bases lay outside the gene matches. This CDR3 reads CASSLSLAGSDEQFF. CDR3 nucleotides: TGCGCCAGCAGCTTGTCACTAGCGGGATCCGATGAGCAGTTCTTC.

This clone was picked up one time. The rearrangement links TRBV5-5 to TRBJ2-7; TRBD2 matches at 12 bases. V lost 4 bases and J lost 6; bases outside the gene matches: 11. Germline loops: CDR1 SGHKS, CDR2 YYEKEE (reference sequence). The CDR3 sequence is 16 residues long. The CDR3, as DNA: TGTGCCAGCAGCCTGTTCCTAGCGGGAGGGCCTGGCGAGCAGTACTTC. Protein: CASSLFLAGGPGEQYF.